These 12 T cell receptor beta chains came from one sample sequenced in a study of shared clonotypes between healthy human individuals. It was CD45RO-negative cells, positively selected for CCR7, that made up naive CD8 cells, with terminally differentiated effector memory CD45RA+ cells excluded. Profiling relied on immunoSEQ multiplex PCR, and the TCRdb table lists in-frame clones only, not all of them. Found here are 2 million to 2.5 million clones, roughly 95% of them singletons; the top ten hold about 1.1%. Sequences were obtained from naive CD8+ T cells sorted from blood. The source of these receptors is a man in his late teens or twenties in good health.

In this sample, this clone turned up a few times. The same CDR3 also results from other DNA sequences found in this sample. This chain joins TRBV4-1 and TRBJ1-1; 7 bases align to TRBD1. This CDR3 has 13 residues. J lost 5 bases, V lost 6 bases, and 6 bases had no gene match. The germline V gene encodes CDR1 MGHRA and CDR2 YSYEKL. The CDR3 bases are TGCGCCAGCAGTCTCGACAGGGAGACTGAAGCTTTCTTT. The encoded protein is CASSLDRETEAFF.

This chain uses TRBV1 with TRBJ2-3. TRBV1 is listed as a pseudogene. There are 15 residues in the CDR3. CDR3 loop: CTSSQLRVSTDTQYF. In nucleotides, the CDR3 is TGCACCAGCAGCCAACTTAGGGTAAGCACAGATACGCAGTATTTT.

CDR3 residues: CASSVGPGTSGELFF. The DNA for the CDR3 is TGTGCCAGCAGCGTGGGTCCGGGAACCTCCGGGGAGCTGTTTTTT. The V gene is TRBV9, the J gene TRBJ2-2; D might be TRBD2 (5 bases). V lost 2 bases to trimming and J lost 6 bases, with 14 bases between them. The CDR3 length is 15 residues. The V gene's germline CDR1 is SGDLS and CDR2 YYNGEE. Using reference TRBV9 and TRBJ2-2 for the parts outside the CDR3, the full variable domain is DSGVTQTPKHLITATGQRVTLRCSPRSGDLSVYWYQQSLDQGLQFLIQYYNGEERAKGNILERFSAQQFPDLHSELNLSSLELGDSALYFCASSVGPGTSGELFFGEGSRLTVL.

V gene TRBV18 combines with J gene TRBJ2-5; possibly TRBD2 for D (5 bases). The V gene's germline CDR1 is KGHSH and CDR2 LQKENI. The length of the CDR3 is 14 residues. Between the trimmed V and J ends, which lost 0 bases and 5 bases, there was a span of 10 bases. CDR3 in amino acids: CASSPPPGWETQYF. Here the CDR3 DNA reads TGTGCCAGCTCACCACCGCCGGGATGGGAGACCCAGTACTTC.

The V gene is TRBV11-2, the J gene TRBJ2-7; 8 bases are a match to TRBD1. The germline CDR1 and CDR2 sequences are SGHAT and FQNNGV. V was clipped by 5 bases and J by 5 bases; unmatched bases: 11. This CDR3 contains 15 residues. CDR3 bases: TGTGCCAGCAGCCAGGACAGGGCAGATTTAGACGAGCAGTACTTC. It encodes CASSQDRADLDEQYF.

The gene calls are TRBV2 and TRBJ2-7, with D maybe TRBD2 (5 bases). The germline V and J ends were trimmed by 4 bases and 1 base, with 14 bases remaining between them. The germline V gene has CDR1 SNHLY and CDR2 FYNNEI. This CDR3 contains 15 residues. The CDR3 protein is CASSGEGLRSYEQYF. The CDR3 bases are TGTGCCAGCAGTGGCGAGGGCCTACGGTCCTACGAGCAGTACTTC.

The chain has TRBV7-9 and TRBJ2-3; D remains ambiguous. V was shortened by 5 bases and J by 2 bases, with 14 bases between the two germline ends. Germline CDR1 reads SEHNR; CDR2 reads FQNEAQ (reference sequence). CDR3 size: 15 residues. The CDR3 bases are TGTGCCAGCAGCGAGCTGCAGGTGAACACAGATACGCAGTATTTT. This codes for CASSELQVNTDTQYF.

The rearrangement links TRBV7-8 to TRBJ2-5; 12 nucleotides line up with TRBD2. CDR1 SGHVS and CDR2 FQNEAQ come from the germline V gene. The CDR3 consists of 16 residues. Germline trimming cut 2 bases from V and 5 bases from J; bases unmatched to any gene: 6. The CDR3 protein is CASSLLTSGGSETQYF. In DNA form, the CDR3 reads TGTGCCAGCAGCTTACTGACTAGCGGGGGTTCGGAGACCCAGTACTTC.

V is TRBV6-1 and J is TRBJ1-6, with D possibly being TRBD1 (5 bases). Germline CDR1 and CDR2: MNHNS and SASEGT. This CDR3 contains 16 residues. The germline V and J ends were trimmed by 2 bases and 4 bases, with 12 bases remaining between them. DNA of the CDR3: TGTGCCAGCAGTGAATATCTGACAGATTATAATTCACCCCTCCACTTT. It specifies CASSEYLTDYNSPLHF.

The chain has TRBV27 and TRBJ2-7; TRBD1 agrees at 7 bases. Germline values: CDR1 MNHEY, CDR2 SMNVEV (reference sequence). CDR3 size: 16 residues. The junction had 11 bases not matched to a gene; V was cut back by 6 bases and J by 0 bases. This CDR3 is CASSPSGGQHSYEQYF. CDR3 sequence (DNA): TGTGCCAGCAGCCCTTCTGGGGGACAGCACTCCTACGAGCAGTACTTC.

The V call is TRBV2, the J call TRBJ2-7; 9 nucleotides match TRBD1. The CDR3 is made up of 17 amino acids. Trimming at V came to 8 bases and at J to 2 bases, leaving 16 bases not matched to a gene. Germline loops: CDR1 SNHLY, CDR2 FYNNEI. The CDR3 bases are TGTGCCAGCCTTGCAATAAGGCGGGACAGGGCCCCCTACGAGCAGTACTTC. It codes for CASLAIRRDRAPYEQYF. Full variable domain (rest looked up from reference TRBV2 and TRBJ2-7): EPEVTQTPSHQVTQMGQEVILRCVPISNHLYFYWYRQILGQKVEFLVSFYNNEISEKSEIFDDQFSVERPDGSNFTLKIRSTKLEDSAMYFCASLAIRRDRAPYEQYFGPGTRLTVT.

V is TRBV6-5 and J is TRBJ2-5; tentative D call: TRBD1 (5 bases). Per the germline V gene, CDR1 is MNHEY and CDR2 is SVGAGI. V dropped 1 base and J dropped 3 bases, with 9 bases sitting between them. This CDR3 spans 14 amino acids. This CDR3 is CASSYLTEKETQYF. The DNA of the CDR3 is TGTGCCAGCAGTTACTTGACAGAAAAAGAGACCCAGTACTTC.